This TCR beta chain emerged from a study of shared clonotypes between healthy human individuals. This clone appeared a single time. Germline-derived CDR1 and CDR2 are SGHNT and YYREEE (reference sequence). Trimming cost V 2 bases and J 5 bases; bases outside gene matches: 4. The CDR3 sequence is 15 residues long. Libraries were prepared by immunoSEQ multiplex PCR; TCRdb keeps only in-frame clonotypes and omits some of them. The sample lists over a million clones; about 98% were seen once. Sequenced: naive CD4+ T cells sorted from blood. The sample's subset: CD45RA+ positively selected. This sequence joins TRBV5-4 and TRBJ2-1; 10 bases agree with TRBD2. This receptor was identified in a man between 25 and 39 years old in good health. The DNA for the CDR3 is TGTGCCAGCAGCTTAAGCGGGAGGGTAGACAATGAGCAGTTCTTC. Translation: CASSLSGRVDNEQFF. Looking up the rest from reference TRBV5-4 and TRBJ2-1 gives the full variable domain: ETGVTQSPTHLIKTRGQQVTLRCSSQSGHNTVSWYQQALGQGPQFIFQYYREEENGRGNFPPRFSGLQFPNYSSELNVNALELDDSALYLCASSLSGRVDNEQFFGPGTRLTVL.